In this sample, the clone carrying this TCR beta chain turned up once. Its antigen is currently unknown. The CDR3 has 15 residues. The germline V gene has CDR1 LNHDA and CDR2 SQIVND (reference sequence). V dropped 5 bases and J dropped 3 bases, with 14 bases sitting between them. These data come from a study of cytomegalovirus exposure and HLA in healthy donors. Here immunoSEQ multiplex PCR was the method, and the copy in TCRdb shows in-frame clones only, minus some. Counted here are 130,000 to 150,000 clones, approximately 84% occurring once; the ten biggest clones make up 1.4% to 1.5%. Study findings and constraints: Many donors carried some public TCRs, although rarity characterized most TCR sequences.

This receptor was obtained from a woman aged 25 to 39 in good health and CMV-seronegative. The sample taken for sequencing was PBMCs. V usage is TRBV19 and J usage is TRBJ1-5; perhaps TRBD1 as D (5 bases). The CDR3 loop reads CASSPRGQNNQPQHF. The CDR3, as DNA: TGTGCCAGTAGTCCGCGGGGCCAGAACAATCAGCCCCAGCATTTT.